The 2 T cell receptor beta chains given below trace back to one sample, sequenced in a study of Ad26.COV2.S vaccination and SARS-CoV-2 variants. Profiling relied on immunoSEQ multiplex PCR, and the TCRdb table lists in-frame clones only, not all of them. The sample consists of about 400,000 clones, 70% to 90% of them appearing once. Treatment noted: some 20 received Ad26.COV2.S at low or high dose, single or two shots; a few received placebo; per-sample allocation not given. Samples came from day 63 after the first vaccine or placebo injection. This material consisted of peripheral blood, taken in a trial of Ad26.COV2.S vaccine versus placebo. These receptors were collected from a person aged 18-60 years who received the Ad26.COV2.S COVID-19 vaccine or a placebo.

The rearrangement uses TRBV18 and TRBJ1-5, with no clear D. The CDR3 has 15 amino acids. Trimming removed 2 bases at V and 4 bases at J, with 12 bases between. CDR1 is KGHSH and CDR2 is LQKENI in the germline V gene. The CDR3 sequence: CASSPNGLVNQPQHF. The CDR3 nucleotides read TGTGCCAGCTCACCAAATGGACTGGTGAATCAGCCCCAGCATTTT.

The V gene is TRBV5-1, the J gene TRBJ1-1; D is possibly TRBD1 (5 bases). The CDR3 has 14 residues. Germline V gene sequence: CDR1 SGHRS, CDR2 YFSETQ. The V and J ends lost 0 bases and 3 bases respectively, with 9 bases between them. The CDR3 here is CASSLEGPYTEAFF. Written as DNA, the CDR3 is TGCGCCAGCAGCTTGGAGGGACCGTACACTGAAGCTTTCTTT. Using reference TRBV5-1 and TRBJ1-1 for the parts outside the CDR3, the full variable domain is KAGVTQTPRYLIKTRGQQVTLSCSPISGHRSVSWYQQTPGQGLQFLFEYFSETQRNKGNFPGRFSGRQFSNSRSEMNVSTLELGDSALYLCASSLEGPYTEAFFGQGTRLTVV.